This T cell receptor (beta chain) was recorded in a study of T cell responses to AZD1222 COVID-19 vaccine. Investigators merged groups given second doses at roughly 4 or roughly 12 weeks. The CDR3 runs 17 residues. Here immunoSEQ multiplex PCR was the method, and the copy in TCRdb shows in-frame clones only, minus some. The sample lists roughly 69,000 clones, 80% seen once, with about an eighth in the top ten. This TCR came from an adult who received the AZD1222 COVID-19 vaccine. The chain is built from TRBV21-1 and TRBJ1-4. TRBV21-1 counts as a pseudogene. The sequencing here drew on peripheral blood, taken 28 days after the second AZD1222 dose. The CDR3: CASSKGRYGGGNEKLFF. In DNA, the CDR3 is TGTGCCAGCAGCAAAGGCCGCTACGGGGGGGGCAATGAAAAACTGTTTTTT.